A single sample is the source of the 8 T cell receptor beta chains below, sequenced in a study of T-cell reconstitution after alpha-beta-depleted transplantation in children. Molecular barcoding with unique molecular identifiers was used for the TCRbeta library. TCRdb processed the PCR reads anew with MiXCR; each CDR3 protein has one entry. The table lists approximately 980,000 distinct CDR3 sequences, around 30% of them singletons, with roughly 31% in the top ten. The sample here was PBMCs, mostly from graft donor cells, taken 360 days after TCRalphabeta/CD19-depleted stem cell transplant. The receptors were sampled from a boy under three years old who had a stem cell transplant for SCID, so the T cells may come from the graft donor.

The V call is TRBV11-2, the J call TRBJ1-1; tentatively, D is TRBD1 (5 bases). The V end lost 5 bases, the J end lost 3 bases, and 13 bases lay between the germline ends. CDR1 is SGHAT, CDR2 FQNNGV, per germline. The CDR3 covers 14 residues. CDR3 sequence reads: CASSAGRVYTEAFF. The CDR3 bases are TGTGCCAGCAGCGCCGGCAGGGTTTACACTGAAGCTTTCTTT. Variable domain in full (rest from reference TRBV11-2 and TRBJ1-1): EAGVAQSPRYKIIEKRQSVAFWCNPISGHATLYWYQQILGQGPKLLIQFQNNGVVDDSQLPKDRFSAERLKGVDSTLKIQPAKLEDSAVYLCASSAGRVYTEAFFGQGTRLTVV.

The chain joins TRBV12-3 or TRBV12-4 to TRBJ2-3; D tentatively fits TRBD1 or TRBD2 (6 bases each). The length of the CDR3 is 14 residues. V lost 11 bases and J 2 bases, leaving 17 bases between the germline ends. CDR3 sequence reads: CAGAEGGSTDTQYF. The CDR3 DNA reads TGTGCCGGAGCGGAGGGGGGCTCCACAGATACGCAGTATTTT.

This clonotype was counted at least ten times. This chain joins TRBV29-1 and TRBJ2-5; D is perhaps TRBD2 (5 bases). Germline lookup yields CDR1 SQVTM and CDR2 ANQGSEA. The CDR3 sequence is 12 residues long. The ends were cut back, 4 bases at V and 0 bases at J, with 6 bases in the middle. The CDR3 here is CSVGEYQETQYF. The CDR3 DNA sequence: TGCAGCGTTGGGGAGTACCAAGAGACCCAGTACTTC.

This clonotype appeared a few times. The V call is TRBV29-1, the J call TRBJ2-2; 7 bases align to TRBD1. V was pared by 7 bases and J by 2 bases, with 4 bases of the junction left unmatched. The CDR3 consists of 13 residues. CDR1 and CDR2 from the germline V gene are SQVTM and ANQGSEA. CDR3 sequence: CSARTGNTGELFF. DNA of the CDR3: TGCAGCGCGAGGACAGGAAACACCGGGGAGCTGTTTTTT.

The chain joins TRBV10-3 to TRBJ2-5; TRBD2 might be the D (7 bases). The CDR3 covers 15 residues. V gave up 0 bases and J gave up 0 bases, with 8 bases separating them. CDR1 and CDR2 (germline): ENHRY, SYGVKD. CDR3 loop: CAISESGGHQETQYF. In DNA form, the CDR3 reads TGTGCCATCAGTGAGTCGGGGGGGCACCAAGAGACCCAGTACTTC.

The V gene is TRBV20-1, the J gene TRBJ2-5, with 16 bases that match TRBD2. Germline V gene lookup returns CDR1 DFQATT and CDR2 SNEGSKA (reference sequence). There are 16 residues in the CDR3. With V trimmed by 6 bases and J by 3 bases, 7 bases remained unmatched. The CDR3 nucleotides read TGCAGTGCCCCGGGACTAGCGGGGGGGTATAAAGAGACCCAGTACTTC. Its translation is CSAPGLAGGYKETQYF.

The rearrangement uses TRBV3-1 and TRBJ2-1; D may be TRBD2 (7 bases). V was shortened by 4 bases and J by 0 bases, with 13 bases between the two germline ends. Per the germline V gene, CDR1 is LGHDT and CDR2 is YNNKEL (reference sequence). The length of the CDR3 is 16 residues. CDR3 DNA sequence: TGTGCCAGCAGCCTGGGGGGGGCTTTCTCCTACAATGAGCAGTTCTTC. It codes for CASSLGGAFSYNEQFF.

V gene TRBV6-5 combines with J gene TRBJ1-1, with D perhaps TRBD1 (6 bases). With 3 bases removed from V and 0 bases from J, the gap between germline ends came to 11 bases. In germline, CDR1 is MNHEY, CDR2 SVGAGI. This CDR3 region has 15 residues. CDR3 in amino acids: CASSYEGGMNTEAFF. In DNA, the CDR3 is TGTGCCAGCAGTTATGAAGGGGGAATGAACACTGAAGCTTTCTTT.